This T cell receptor (beta chain) was identified in a study of cytotoxic CD8 clonotypes in ibrutinib-treated CLL. In regard to this clone: Its antigen is undetermined.

V was pared by 5 bases and J by 8 bases, with 7 bases of the junction left unmatched. This CDR3 comprises 14 residues. Germline values: CDR1 SNHLY, CDR2 FYNNEI. Study conclusions and caveats: Clonality went higher at ibrutinib response and then dropped back toward baseline at progression. Patients had baseline clonality above age-matched healthy donors, and this clonality moved with circulating CD8+ T-cell counts.

Some clones are missing from TCRdb's copy, which holds only in-frame ones; the method was immunoSEQ multiplex PCR. Seen here are nearly 50,000 clones, about 50% observed once, and the top ten hold about 29%. The V gene is TRBV2, the J gene TRBJ2-1; TRBD1 matches 9 bases. The receptor was derived from a human donor with chronic lymphocytic leukemia. The starting material was PBMCs, obtained after 24 months of ibrutinib treatment. The CDR3 DNA sequence: TGTGCCAGCAGTCGGACAGGGGTATTGGATGAGCAGTTCTTC. Translating it yields CASSRTGVLDEQFF.